Each of the 26 T cell receptor beta chains below was sequenced from the same sample in a study of memory CD4+ T cells and cytomegalovirus serostatus. The sort gate was single viable CD3+CD4+CD8-CD45RO+ cells for memory CD4+ T cells. The method was immunoSEQ multiplex PCR; TCRdb's version includes in-frame clones alone and lacks a portion of them. The data show some 60,000 clones, with over 70% seen just once and around 2.5% held by the top ten. Sequencing used memory CD4+ T cells from blood. All receptors come from an adult in good health and CMV-seropositive.

The gene calls are TRBV7-8 and TRBJ1-2, with 12 bases identical to TRBD1. J gave up 8 bases and V 7 bases, and 8 bases lay outside the gene matches. The CDR3 length is 14 residues. The germline gives CDR1 SGHVS, CDR2 FQNEAQ. In DNA, the CDR3 is TGTGCCAGCACACGGGACAGGGGGCATCGGGGCTACACCTTC. The encoded protein is CASTRDRGHRGYTF.

The chain is built from TRBV7-2 and TRBJ1-1; a weak D match, TRBD1 (5 bases). Looked up from germline, CDR1 is SGHTA and CDR2 is FQGNSA. The CDR3 is 13 residues long. The V end was cut by 2 bases, the J end by 5 bases, with 9 bases between. The CDR3 loop is CASSLKDRTEAFF. CDR3 nucleotides: TGTGCCAGCAGCTTAAAAGACAGAACTGAAGCTTTCTTT.

The chain links TRBV5-6 to TRBJ2-6; a possible D gene is TRBD2 (6 bases). This CDR3 has 18 amino acids. Germline values: CDR1 SGHDT, CDR2 YYEEEE. V lost 8 bases and J 2 bases, leaving 23 bases between the germline ends. The CDR3 loop reads CASRTLKEGLTGANVLTF. The CDR3 bases are TGTGCCAGTCGGACCTTAAAGGAGGGGCTAACTGGGGCCAACGTCCTGACTTTC.

The V gene is TRBV6-4, the J gene TRBJ2-3; D is unresolved. Germline loops: CDR1 MRHNA, CDR2 SNTAGT. The V end was cut by 3 bases, the J end by 0 bases, with 13 bases between. This CDR3 is built from 16 residues. The CDR3 bases are TGTGCCAGCAGTGAACCGCGGACCCGGAGCACAGATACGCAGTATTTT. It is translated as CASSEPRTRSTDTQYF.

The chain couples TRBV6-1 to TRBJ2-7; D unclear. The CDR3 loop spans 14 amino acids. With 4 bases removed from V and 0 bases from J, the gap between germline ends came to 10 bases. Germline lookup yields CDR1 MNHNS and CDR2 SASEGT. The CDR3 region has the DNA TGTGCCAGCAGTGGAGAGGAAATCTCCTACGAGCAGTACGTC. This codes for CASSGEEISYEQYV.

This clone was seen once. The chain is built from TRBV30 and TRBJ2-1; possible D gene TRBD2, 6 bases. The CDR3 is made up of 15 amino acids. Trimming cost V 3 bases and J 1 base, with 13 bases left between them. In germline, CDR1 is GTSNPN, CDR2 SVGIG (reference sequence). The CDR3 sequence: CAWRSGVLSYNEQFF. CDR3 DNA sequence: TGTGCCTGGAGGTCGGGGGTGTTGTCCTACAATGAGCAGTTCTTC.

The rearrangement links TRBV5-8 to TRBJ2-7; TRBD2 agrees at 16 bases. The CDR3 totals 14 residues. After removal of 1 base from V and 12 bases from J, the junction contained 4 bases not matched to a gene. Germline V lookup: CDR1 SGHTS, CDR2 YDEGEE. The CDR3 DNA reads as TGTGCCAGCAGCTTGCAGGGACTAGCGGGAGGGGCGTACGTC. It is translated as CASSLQGLAGGAYV.

The rearrangement uses TRBV10-3 and TRBJ2-5; 7 bases fit TRBD1. The germline gives CDR1 ENHRY, CDR2 SYGVKD. This CDR3 region has 16 residues. J was trimmed by 5 bases and V by 3 bases; bases with no gene match: 12. In nucleotides, the CDR3 is TGTGCCATCAGTGACCGGCGACAGGGCCGGATGGAGACCCAGTACTTC. Translation gives CAISDRRQGRMETQYF.

The V call is TRBV25-1, the J call TRBJ2-2; D gene unclear. Germline lookup yields CDR1 MGHDK and CDR2 SYGVNS. V was pared by 4 bases and J by 1 base, with 7 bases between. This CDR3 contains 14 residues. CDR3 DNA sequence: TGTGCCAGCAGTGGGGCAGGGAACACCGGGGAGCTGTTTTTT. This gives the protein CASSGAGNTGELFF.

The V and J genes are TRBV7-9 and TRBJ2-5, with 9 positions matching TRBD1. V trimming: 5 bases; J trimming: 0 bases; junction bases outside the gene matches: 7. The CDR3 is 16 residues long. The germline V gene has CDR1 SEHNR and CDR2 FQNEAQ (reference sequence). As DNA, the CDR3 is TGTGCCAGCAGCCCACGCCGGGACAGGGACCAAGAGACCCAGTACTTC. Translating it yields CASSPRRDRDQETQYF.

The chain carries TRBV7-2 and TRBJ2-2; TRBD2 is a possible D gene (5 bases). Germline lookup yields CDR1 SGHTA and CDR2 FQGNSA. The CDR3 totals 13 residues. V was cut by 9 bases and J by 6 bases, with 14 bases left in between. In DNA, the CDR3 is TGTGCCAGTAGTAGTAGCGTGGCCGGGGAGCTGTTTTTT. It specifies CASSSSVAGELFF.

The CDR3 DNA is TGTGCCAGCAGCTTATCGACGACGACCGAGCAGTTCTTC. It codes for CASSLSTTTEQFF. J is TRBJ2-1 and V is TRBV7-7, with D unclear. CDR3 length: 13 amino acids. CDR1 and CDR2 (germline): SSHAT, FNYEAQ (reference sequence). V lost 2 bases to trimming and J lost 10 bases, with 12 bases between them.

The CDR3 nucleotides are TGCAGCGTTGAACGCACTAGCGGGTCGAGCACAGATACGCAGTATTTT. It codes for CSVERTSGSSTDTQYF. The rearrangement uses TRBV29-1 and TRBJ2-3; 9 nucleotides line up with TRBD2. The CDR3 sequence is 16 residues long. Germline CDR1 SQVTM, CDR2 ANQGSEA. With V trimmed by 2 bases and J by 0 bases, 6 bases remained unmatched.

This chain joins TRBV5-8 and TRBJ1-5; D is ambiguous. In germline, CDR1 is SGHTS, CDR2 YDEGEE. The CDR3 covers 17 residues. V was clipped by 10 bases and J by 6 bases, with 29 bases between them. DNA for the CDR3: TGTGCCGAGCAGTGGGAGACAAGGTCTGAAGAGGTTCAGCCCCAGCATTTT. Translated: CAEQWETRSEEVQPQHF.

The V and J genes are TRBV5-1 and TRBJ2-7; D is tentatively TRBD1 or TRBD2 (6 bases each). The CDR3 sequence is 14 residues long. V dropped 0 bases and J dropped 3 bases, with 10 bases sitting between them. CDR1 and CDR2 (germline): SGHRS, YFSETQ. DNA for the CDR3: TGCGCCAGCAGCTTGGACGGGGGCGGCTACGAGCAGTACTTC. Amino acid sequence: CASSLDGGGYEQYF. The variable domain in full, completed from reference TRBV5-1 and TRBJ2-7, reads KAGVTQTPRYLIKTRGQQVTLSCSPISGHRSVSWYQQTPGQGLQFLFEYFSETQRNKGNFPGRFSGRQFSNSRSEMNVSTLELGDSALYLCASSLDGGGYEQYFGPGTRLTVT.

The gene calls are TRBV7-2 and TRBJ2-3; 10 nucleotides agree with TRBD2. The length of the CDR3 is 19 residues. Germline CDR1 and CDR2: SGHTA and FQGNSA. V lost 2 bases to trimming and J lost 0 bases; unmatched junction nucleotides: 11. CDR3 sequence reads: CASSLTRGGLAVSTDTQYF. CDR3 coding DNA: TGTGCCAGCAGCTTAACCCGGGGCGGACTAGCGGTTAGCACAGATACGCAGTATTTT.

The V and J genes are TRBV4-3 and TRBJ1-1; perhaps TRBD1 as D (5 bases). CDR3 length: 15 amino acids. Germline V gene data show CDR1 as LGHNA and CDR2 as YSLEER. V gave up 2 bases and J gave up 4 bases, with 14 bases separating them. CDR3 region: CASSQLGGGITEAFF. In nucleotides, the CDR3 is TGCGCCAGCAGCCAATTGGGTGGGGGTATCACTGAAGCTTTCTTT.

This chain joins TRBV7-8 and TRBJ2-3, with 11 bases lining up with TRBD2. V was pared by 3 bases and J by 6 bases, with 8 bases of the junction left unmatched. Germline CDR1 and CDR2: SGHVS and FQNEAQ. The CDR3 extends over 16 amino acids. This CDR3 is CASSFGSGRAADTQYF. The CDR3, as DNA: TGTGCCAGCAGCTTCGGTAGCGGGAGGGCCGCTGATACGCAGTATTTT.

The CDR3 coding sequence is TGTGCCAGCAGCTCACGTTCCGGGGCTAGCGGGAGCGAGCAGTACTTC. This translates into CASSSRSGASGSEQYF. The V and J genes are TRBV7-8 and TRBJ2-7, with 10 bases matching TRBD2. This CDR3 is 16 amino acids long. Germline values: CDR1 SGHVS, CDR2 FQNEAQ. Trimming removed 4 bases from V and 6 bases from J; junction bases left unmatched: 12. Supplemented by reference TRBV7-8 and TRBJ2-7, the full variable domain reads GAGVSQSPRYKVAKRGQDVALRCDPISGHVSLFWYQQALGQGPEFLTYFQNEAQLDKSGLPSDRFFAERPEGSVSTLKIQRTQQEDSAVYLCASSSRSGASGSEQYFGPGTRLTVT.

The chain employs TRBV6-6 and TRBJ2-3; D unresolved. V was trimmed by 6 bases and J by 7 bases, leaving 11 bases between them. Germline-derived CDR1 and CDR2 are MNHNY and SVGAGI (reference sequence). The CDR3 runs 12 residues. The DNA for the CDR3 is TGTGCCAGCAGCCCTCAAGGAAATACGCAGTATTTT. This codes for CASSPQGNTQYF.

The rearrangement uses TRBV27 and TRBJ1-1; possible D gene TRBD1, 6 bases. Trimming took off 3 bases at V and 7 bases at J, with 9 bases between the two ends. Looked up from germline, CDR1 is MNHEY and CDR2 is SMNVEV (reference sequence). The CDR3 consists of 12 residues. CDR3 protein: CASSFSGVEAFF. The CDR3, as DNA: TGTGCCAGCAGTTTTTCAGGGGTTGAAGCTTTCTTT.

The genes are TRBV4-3 and TRBJ1-2; a weak D match, TRBD1 (6 bases). V lost 0 bases and J 4 bases, leaving 12 bases between the germline ends. The germline CDR1 and CDR2 sequences are LGHNA and YSLEER. The CDR3 runs 15 residues. The CDR3 region is CASSQDQGIGYGYTF. In DNA, the CDR3 is TGCGCCAGCAGCCAAGATCAGGGGATCGGCTATGGCTACACCTTC.

The J gene is TRBJ1-2, the V gene TRBV28; D uncertain. Germline V gene sequence: CDR1 MDHEN, CDR2 SYDVKM. The CDR3 loop spans 12 amino acids. Trimming took off 3 bases at V and 8 bases at J, with 10 bases between the two ends. The CDR3 coding sequence is TGTGCCAGCAGTTTCAGACAATTAGGCTACACCTTC. This encodes CASSFRQLGYTF.

This rearrangement joins TRBV6-6 to TRBJ1-5; the D is unclear. CDR3 size: 12 residues. V was pared by 4 bases and J by 6 bases, with 7 bases between. The germline V gene has CDR1 MNHNY and CDR2 SVGAGI (reference sequence). The CDR3 sequence: CASSSWGQPQHF. The CDR3 DNA reads TGTGCCAGCAGTTCGTGGGGTCAGCCCCAGCATTTT.

The chain's CDR3 is CAISERAGTGELFF. The CDR3 DNA follows: TGTGCCATCAGTGAAAGGGCCGGCACCGGGGAGCTGTTTTTT. The V and J genes are TRBV10-3 and TRBJ2-2; D not certain. Per the germline V gene, CDR1 is ENHRY and CDR2 is SYGVKD. The V end was cut by 3 bases, the J end by 4 bases, with 9 bases between. This CDR3 is 14 amino acids long.

V and J are TRBV28 and TRBJ2-1; 10 bases are a match to TRBD2. This CDR3 has 15 residues. Per germline, CDR1 MDHEN and CDR2 SYDVKM. The J segment lost 5 bases and the V segment lost 6 bases, leaving 7 bases of the junction unmatched. The CDR3 DNA is TGTGCCAGCAGCTCGACCGGGACTAGCGACAATGAGCAGTTCTTC. Its protein is CASSSTGTSDNEQFF.